The next 10 T cell receptor beta chains were all read from a single sample in a study of post-analysis software for immune sequencing data. Whole-study results and caveats: Patients used about 5 TRBV segments, including TRBV5-6, TRBV5-1 and TRBV20-1, more often than controls.

Tagging with unique molecular identifiers was a feature of the TCR beta cDNA libraries. TCRdb re-called the PCR reads with MiXCR, one entry per CDR3 protein. The profile shows about 400,000 distinct CDR3 sequences, about a third of them singletons. These receptors have no identified antigens. The sample taken for sequencing was blood. The source is a girl aged 10 to 17 with multiple sclerosis.

The sample holds a few counts of this clonotype. The rearrangement uses TRBV6-6 and TRBJ2-5; 10 positions agree with TRBD1. V was pared by 5 bases and J by 6 bases, with 12 bases of the junction left unmatched. Germline values: CDR1 MNHNY, CDR2 SVGAGI (reference sequence). This CDR3 is built from 16 residues. The CDR3 bases are TGTGCCAGCAGTCACCGCAAGGACAGGGGGAGGAAGACCCAGTACTTC. Protein product: CASSHRKDRGRKTQYF.

The V call is TRBV29-1, the J call TRBJ1-2, with D perhaps TRBD1 (5 bases). Germline loops: CDR1 SQVTM, CDR2 ANQGSEA. CDR3 length: 16 residues. V was cut by 7 bases and J by 2 bases, with 23 bases left in between. The chain's CDR3 is CSATKGRESDNYGYTF. The CDR3, as DNA: TGCAGCGCGACGAAAGGCAGGGAATCTGACAACTATGGCTACACCTTC.

This clonotype was counted ten times or more. The chain has TRBV11-2 and TRBJ2-7; 7 nucleotides align to TRBD2. V dropped 2 bases and J dropped 0; count of bases not matched to a gene: 1. CDR3 length: 14 residues. From germline, CDR1 is SGHAT and CDR2 FQNNGV. The CDR3: CASSLRDYSYEQYF. The CDR3, as DNA: TGTGCCAGCAGCTTAAGGGACTACTCCTACGAGCAGTACTTC.

This clonotype appeared a few times. The chain links TRBV6-2 or TRBV6-3 to TRBJ2-3; no firm D call. This CDR3 is built from 15 residues. Germline V gives CDR1 MNHEY, CDR2 SVGEGT. The V gene lost 6 bases and the J gene lost 3 bases, with 16 bases spanning the gap. This CDR3 reads CASRDVQWLTDTQYF. CDR3 nucleotide sequence: TGTGCCAGCAGAGACGTACAGTGGCTTACAGATACGCAGTATTTT.

This clonotype has just a few counts. The gene calls are TRBV5-4 and TRBJ1-2; D gene uncertain. The CDR3 is 12 residues long. The germline gives CDR1 SGHNT, CDR2 YYREEE (reference sequence). Trimming stripped 0 bases from V and 13 bases from J, with 13 bases between. The CDR3 protein is CASSLVGRPTTF. CDR3 bases: TGTGCCAGCAGCTTGGTCGGCAGGCCAACCACCTTC.

This clonotype was observed a few times. The rearrangement uses TRBV12-3 or TRBV12-4 and TRBJ1-4, with TRBD1 identical over 11 bases. This CDR3 has 15 residues. V trimming: 2 bases; J trimming: 8 bases; junction bases outside the gene matches: 4. CDR3 coding DNA: TGTGCCAGCAGTTTATCTGGGACAGGGGGGGAAAAACTGTTTTTT. Protein: CASSLSGTGGEKLFF.

The chain uses TRBV20-1 and TRBJ2-1, with D maybe TRBD1 (6 bases). The CDR3 runs 14 residues. CDR1 DFQATT and CDR2 SNEGSKA come from the germline V gene (reference sequence). Trimming left V 6 bases short and J 6 bases short, with 18 bases between. This CDR3 reads CSASQGGNPNEQFF. CDR3 in DNA: TGCAGTGCCTCACAGGGTGGGAACCCCAATGAGCAGTTCTTC.

This rearrangement joins TRBV20-1 to TRBJ1-6; D is ambiguous. The germline CDR1 and CDR2 sequences are DFQATT and SNEGSKA (reference sequence). V shed 7 bases and J shed 4 bases, with 11 bases lying between them. The CDR3 consists of 13 residues. The CDR3 region is CSGTVGYNSPLHF. The CDR3 DNA is TGCAGTGGAACGGTGGGGTATAATTCACCCCTCCACTTT.

V and J are TRBV12-3 or TRBV12-4 and TRBJ1-2; 11 positions agree with TRBD1. The trim removed 5 bases at V and 4 bases at J, leaving 3 bases unmatched. This CDR3 has 14 amino acids. The DNA for the CDR3 is TGTGCCAGCAGTCGGACAGGGGGCCCCTATGGCTACACCTTC. It specifies CASSRTGGPYGYTF.

This clonotype was seen a handful of times. The rearrangement links TRBV11-2 to TRBJ1-2; D is undetermined. Germline CDR1 and CDR2: SGHAT and FQNNGV. The CDR3 totals 14 residues. V was shortened by 0 bases and J by 7 bases, with 12 bases between the two germline ends. The CDR3 DNA reads as TGTGCCAGCAGCTTAGATCCAGCTGTCGGTGGCTACACCTTC. Translating it yields CASSLDPAVGGYTF.